The 13 T cell receptor beta chains in this list originate from one sample, sequenced in a study of blood T cell repertoires in COVID-19. Using immunoSEQ multiplex PCR, the repertoire was profiled, and TCRdb retains in-frame clones only, with some absent. This repertoire shows over 200,000 clones, approximately 90% found once; its top ten account for about 2.3%. The specimen was PBMCs or T cells enriched from blood (not recorded which). These receptors all stem from a woman in her 40s with acute COVID-19.

This clone turned up a few times. The chain joins TRBV29-1 to TRBJ2-1; 14 bases map to TRBD2. Looked up from germline, CDR1 is SQVTM and CDR2 is ANQGSEA. CDR3 length: 18 amino acids. V gave up 5 bases and J gave up 5 bases; unmatched junction bases: 14. The CDR3 here is CSVFNNRLGLAGDNEQFF. CDR3 in DNA: TGCAGCGTTTTCAACAATCGCCTGGGACTAGCGGGAGACAATGAGCAGTTCTTC.

This sequence joins TRBV5-1 and TRBJ1-2; possibly TRBD1 for D (5 bases). Deletions cut 4 bases from V and 8 bases from J, with 21 bases between. The CDR3 extends over 15 amino acids. Germline V CDR1 and CDR2: SGHRS, YFSETQ. CDR3: CASSEYGHPREGYTF. The CDR3 DNA reads as TGCGCCAGCAGCGAATACGGACATCCGAGAGAGGGCTACACCTTC.

The rearrangement links TRBV4-3 to TRBJ2-7; D ambiguous. The CDR3 is 13 amino acids. With 1 base removed from V and 1 base from J, the gap between germline ends came to 5 bases. CDR1 and CDR2 from the germline V gene are LGHNA and YSLEER. The DNA of the CDR3 is TGCGCCAGCAGCCAAGGCACATCCTACGAGCAGTACTTC. As protein: CASSQGTSYEQYF.

The chain employs TRBV30 and TRBJ1-2, with 8 nucleotides matching TRBD1. The J segment lost 2 bases and the V segment lost 2 bases, leaving 4 bases of the junction unmatched. Germline V gene lookup returns CDR1 GTSNPN and CDR2 SVGIG (reference sequence). This CDR3 has 14 amino acids. The CDR3 is CAWSWQGANYGYTF. The CDR3 DNA is TGTGCCTGGAGTTGGCAGGGGGCCAACTATGGCTACACCTTC.

This chain links TRBV4-2 with TRBJ1-4; 9 nucleotides align to TRBD1. V lost 7 bases to trimming and J lost 7 bases; unmatched junction nucleotides: 7. Germline V CDR1 and CDR2: LGHNA, YNFKEQ. This CDR3 region has 14 residues. Here the CDR3 reads CASTRTGDSEKLFF. The CDR3 DNA reads as TGTGCCAGCACCAGGACAGGGGATTCTGAAAAACTGTTTTTT.

A few counts support this clone. The V and J genes are TRBV6-4 and TRBJ1-6; 8 nucleotides match TRBD1. This CDR3 is 15 amino acids long. V lost 3 bases, J lost 6 bases, and 4 bases stayed unmatched. Germline CDR1 reads MRHNA; CDR2 reads SNTAGT. The CDR3 nucleotides read TGTGCCAGCAGTGAGACAGGGGAAGGTAATTCACCCCTCCACTTT. It specifies CASSETGEGNSPLHF.

The chain is built from TRBV30 and TRBJ2-5; D not resolved. CDR1 GTSNPN and CDR2 SVGIG come from the germline V gene (reference sequence). Trimming left V 2 bases short and J 2 bases short, with 9 bases between. The CDR3 length is 13 residues. The CDR3 region has the DNA TGTGCCTGGAGTACCCGGTCTCAAGAGACCCAGTACTTC. This encodes CAWSTRSQETQYF.

This clone was seen more than once but under ten times. The chain uses TRBV10-3 and TRBJ1-2; a weak D match, TRBD1 (6 bases). The CDR3 runs to 14 residues. V lost 9 bases and J lost 7, with 21 bases in between. Germline loops: CDR1 ENHRY, CDR2 SYGVKD. This CDR3 is CAIKRAGAEAGYTF. The CDR3 nucleotides read TGTGCCATAAAAAGGGCAGGGGCGGAGGCTGGCTACACCTTC.

This sequence joins TRBV7-2 and TRBJ1-1; D is uncertain. V gave up 3 bases and J gave up 11 bases, with 13 bases separating them. The CDR3 covers 12 residues. From germline, CDR1 is SGHTA and CDR2 FQGNSA. The CDR3 DNA sequence: TGTGCCAGCAGCTTTTCCACCCCAGGTGCTTTCTTT. Translated, it gives CASSFSTPGAFF.

The rearrangement links TRBV6-5 to TRBJ1-2; possibly TRBD1 for D (5 bases). Germline V CDR1 and CDR2: MNHEY, SVGAGI. The CDR3 has 12 amino acids. V was trimmed by 7 bases and J by 8 bases, leaving 14 bases between them. CDR3 amino acids: CASMGGGTGYTF. CDR3 bases: TGTGCCAGCATGGGGGGGGGTACCGGCTACACCTTC.

The chain is built from TRBV7-9 and TRBJ1-2, with TRBD1 matching 12 bases. Looked up from germline, CDR1 is SEHNR and CDR2 is FQNEAQ (reference sequence). The CDR3 covers 16 residues. Trimming removed 5 bases from V and 4 bases from J; junction bases left unmatched: 8. CDR3 amino acids: CASSHGTGGAGYGYTF. The CDR3 DNA reads as TGTGCCAGCAGCCACGGGACAGGGGGCGCGGGCTATGGCTACACCTTC.

Here the CDR3 DNA reads TGTGCCAGCAGTCCCCTTCGGGACATTCAGTACTTC. Protein sequence: CASSPLRDIQYF. This sequence joins TRBV6-1 and TRBJ2-4; no firm D call. The CDR3 extends over 12 amino acids. V dropped 5 bases and J dropped 8 bases, with 10 bases sitting between them. CDR1 and CDR2 from the germline V gene are MNHNS and SASEGT.

For the CDR3, the DNA is TGTGCCAGCAGTGACGGTGCGATGGGCAATCAGCCCCAGCATTTT. Translation gives CASSDGAMGNQPQHF. This chain joins TRBV2 and TRBJ1-5; D is unresolved. This CDR3 has 15 amino acids. Trimming stripped 3 bases from V and 2 bases from J, with 11 bases between. CDR1 and CDR2 from the germline V gene are SNHLY and FYNNEI.